The rows below give T cell receptor beta chains drawn from one sample of a study of T cells in Graves' hyperthyroidism and ophthalmopathy. TCRdb re-called the multiplex PCR reads with MiXCR, one entry per CDR3 protein. This sample has 550,000 to 800,000 distinct CDR3 sequences; about a sixth occur once, and the top ten carry approximately 8.4%. The sequencing input was blood. Receptor source: a man younger than 30 with Graves' hyperthyroidism. Each CDR3 is given with its conserved first and last residue. A D gene is named only where the DNA matches it firmly. Not all rows give a size; the values are once, few, many and, for expanded clones, a class.

V gene: TRBV9; J gene: TRBJ2-1; clone size: few; D gene: -; CDR3 protein: CASSVGTANEQFF; CDR3 DNA: TGTGCCAGCAGCGTAGGTACGGCAAATGAGCAGTTCTTC
V gene: TRBV20-1; J gene: TRBJ1-1; clone size: -; D gene: -; CDR3 protein: CSALRGNTEAFF; CDR3 DNA: TGCAGTGCTCTCCGGGGGAACACTGAAGCTTTCTTT
V gene: TRBV12-3/TRBV12-4; J gene: TRBJ1-5; clone size: many; D gene: -; CDR3 protein: CASSLGQQNQPQHF; CDR3 DNA: TGTGCCAGCAGTTTAGGTCAGCAAAATCAGCCCCAGCATTTT
V gene: TRBV5-1; J gene: TRBJ2-7; clone size: few; D gene: -; CDR3 protein: CASSLSPGNTYEQYF; CDR3 DNA: TGCGCCAGCAGCTTGTCCCCAGGGAATACTTACGAGCAGTACTTC
V gene: TRBV7-9; J gene: TRBJ2-3; clone size: -; D gene: -; CDR3 protein: CASSSHRGGTDTQYF; CDR3 DNA: TGTGCCAGCAGCTCACATAGGGGGGGAACAGATACGCAGTATTTT
V gene: TRBV11-2; J gene: TRBJ2-2; clone size: few; D gene: -; CDR3 protein: CASSLVALAANTGELFF; CDR3 DNA: TGTGCCAGCAGCTTAGTGGCCCTTGCGGCGAACACCGGGGAGCTGTTTTTT
V gene: TRBV4-2; J gene: TRBJ2-1; clone size: -; D gene: TRBD2; CDR3 protein: CASSQDPGLAYNEQFF; CDR3 DNA: TGTGCCAGCAGCCAAGACCCGGGACTAGCCTACAATGAGCAGTTCTTC
V gene: TRBV11-1; J gene: TRBJ2-5; clone size: -; D gene: -; CDR3 protein: CASSLGQEYQETQYF; CDR3 DNA: TGTGCCAGCAGCTTAGGACAGGAGTACCAAGAGACCCAGTACTTC
V gene: TRBV28; J gene: TRBJ2-1; clone size: few; D gene: -; CDR3 protein: CASTSGPHNEQFF; CDR3 DNA: TGTGCCAGCACTTCCGGGCCCCACAATGAGCAGTTCTTC
V gene: TRBV4-1; J gene: TRBJ1-1; clone size: -; D gene: -; CDR3 protein: CASSQAPGGAMNTEAFF; CDR3 DNA: TGCGCCAGCAGCCAAGCCCCCGGAGGGGCGATGAACACTGAAGCTTTCTTT
V gene: TRBV4-2; J gene: TRBJ2-7; clone size: -; D gene: -; CDR3 protein: CASSQESNYEQYF; CDR3 DNA: TGTGCCAGCAGCCAAGAGTCTAACTACGAGCAGTACTTC
V gene: TRBV11-2; J gene: TRBJ2-1; clone size: -; D gene: TRBD1; CDR3 protein: CASRKEGAPRFF; CDR3 DNA: TGTGCCAGCAGAAAAGAGGGGGCCCCACGGTTCTTC